This is a list of T cell receptor beta chains from one sample in a study of beta chain features in type 1 diabetes. Method: immunoSEQ multiplex PCR; TCRdb's copy keeps in-frame clones and lacks some. The data contain some 63,000 clones, roughly three fifths of them singletons. The sequenced sample was Tregs from blood. The receptor set was obtained from a woman aged 18-35 years in good health. Each CDR3 is given with its conserved first and last residue. D genes are given only for firm matches. The listing skips clone size in some rows; elsewhere it reads once, few, many or a size class.

J	size	V	D	DNA	CDR3
TRBJ1-1	few	TRBV14	-	TGTGCCAGCAGCCCAACGACCGGGGGGAACACTGAAGCTTTCTTT	CASSPTTGGNTEAFF
TRBJ1-5	few	TRBV2	-	TGTGCCAGCAGTGAACGGGGGGAGAATCAGCCCCAGCATTTT	CASSERGENQPQHF
TRBJ2-7	-	TRBV7-2	-	TGTGCCAGCCAGCTTAGTACAGGAAGCAACGAGCAGTACTTC	CASQLSTGSNEQYF
TRBJ2-5	-	TRBV5-1	TRBD2	TGCGCCAGCAGCTCCGGACTAGTCCCGTTCACGGAGACCCAGTACTTC	CASSSGLVPFTETQYF
TRBJ2-1	once	TRBV10-3	TRBD2	TGTGCCATCGCGGGAGGGGTATACAATGAGCAGTTCTTC	CAIAGGVYNEQFF
TRBJ2-3	-	TRBV29-1	-	TGCAGCGTGGGGACGGGAGGCACAGATACGCAGTATTTT	CSVGTGGTDTQYF
TRBJ2-1	-	TRBV6-5	TRBD1	TGTGCCAGCAGCCGACTGGACAGGGTCGGCAATGAGCAGTTCTTC	CASSRLDRVGNEQFF
TRBJ1-1	-	TRBV4-3	-	TGCGCCAGCAGCCAAGGGCTGATGAACACTGAAGCTTTCTTT	CASSQGLMNTEAFF
TRBJ2-5	-	TRBV5-4	TRBD2	TGTGCCAGCAGCGCCGGGACTAGCGGGGATAGGGAGACCCAGTACTTC	CASSAGTSGDRETQYF
TRBJ1-2	-	TRBV30	-	TGTGCCTGGAGTGTACGGTCAGGGAACGGCTACACCTTC	CAWSVRSGNGYTF
TRBJ2-7	-	TRBV6-6	-	TGTGCCAGCAGTTCCACGTCACTTATCTCCTACGAGCAGTACTTC	CASSSTSLISYEQYF
TRBJ2-7	few	TRBV7-2	-	TGTGCCAGCAGCGCGGCGGGTGGCGAGCAGTACTTC	CASSAAGGEQYF
TRBJ2-2	-	TRBV5-1	-	TGCGCCAGCAGTTTACCCCGGGACTCCCCACTCGCGAACACCGGGGAGCTGTTTTTT	CASSLPRDSPLANTGELFF
TRBJ2-7	-	TRBV4-1	TRBD1	TGCGCCAGCAGCCGAGCGACAGGGATCCTACGGGAGCAGTACTTC	CASSRATGILREQYF
TRBJ2-5	-	TRBV5-6	-	TGTGCCAGCAGCGCTACCCCCAACGGAGCCCTCGGAGAGACCCAGTACTTC	CASSATPNGALGETQYF
TRBJ2-6	-	TRBV4-1	-	TGCGCCAGCAGCCAAGTTGGAGGCCCCTCTGGGGCCAACGTCCTGACTTTC	CASSQVGGPSGANVLTF
TRBJ2-7	once	TRBV2	-	TGTGCCAGCAGCCGCGGACTTTTGGCGGACTACTACGAGCAGTACTTC	CASSRGLLADYYEQYF
TRBJ2-2	-	TRBV5-1	-	TGCGCCAGCAGCTTGAGCAGGGACACCGGGGAGCTGTTTTTT	CASSLSRDTGELFF
TRBJ1-1	-	TRBV2	TRBD1	TGTGCCAGCAGTGCCAGGACAGGGATCACTGAAGCTTTCTTT	CASSARTGITEAFF
TRBJ1-1	-	TRBV15	-	TGTGCCACCAGCAGAGGGACAGAAAACACTGAAGCTTTCTTT	CATSRGTENTEAFF
TRBJ2-1	-	TRBV4-2	TRBD2	TGTGCCAGCAGCCAAGAGAGGTTGGGCGGGGGTGAGCAGTTCTTC	CASSQERLGGGEQFF
TRBJ2-5	once	TRBV2	TRBD2	TGTGCCAGCAGGGAGGGACTAGCGGGGGAAACCCAGTACTTC	CASREGLAGETQYF
TRBJ1-1	once	TRBV5-1	-	TGCGCCAGCAGCCCCTTGGGAGGAATGAACACTGAAGCTTTCTTT	CASSPLGGMNTEAFF
TRBJ1-1	few	TRBV5-1	-	TGCGCCTCCGGGGGAGGAGGGACCGGGCTTAGTGAAGCTTTCTTT	CASGGGGTGLSEAFF
TRBJ2-7	-	TRBV4-1	TRBD2	TGCGCCAGCAGCCACCCCGGGAGGGGGTCCTACGAGCAGTACTTC	CASSHPGRGSYEQYF
TRBJ2-3	-	TRBV7-2	TRBD2	TGTGCCAGCAGCCTTAGCGGGGGCACCGATACGCAGTATTTT	CASSLSGGTDTQYF
TRBJ2-1	few	TRBV7-2	TRBD2	TGTGCCAGCAGCCGCGGACTAGACGAGCAGTTCTTC	CASSRGLDEQFF
TRBJ2-5	-	TRBV4-1	-	TGCGCCAGCAGTTGGCAGGGTGAAGAGCAGTACTTC	CASSWQGEEQYF
TRBJ2-7	few	TRBV7-2	TRBD2	TGTGCCAGCAGACCGACTAGCGGGCTGGACCAGCAGTACTTC	CASRPTSGLDQQYF
TRBJ1-1	-	TRBV6-1	-	TGTGCCAGCAGCCGGATGGGGCAATTGAACACTGAAGCTTTCTTT	CASSRMGQLNTEAFF
TRBJ2-2	-	TRBV7-2	-	TGTGCCAGCAGCCAGGACGGTGGGAGGCGCGGGGAGCTGTTTTTT	CASSQDGGRRGELFF
TRBJ2-2	few	TRBV18	-	TGTGCCAGCACCCAGATCGGGGAGCTGTTTTTT	CASTQIGELFF
TRBJ1-1	-	TRBV4-2	TRBD1	TGTGCCAGCAGCCAAGGAGGGGCAGGGGGCCTAGCTTTCTTT	CASSQGGAGGLAFF
TRBJ2-4	medium-sized	TRBV10-3	TRBD2	TGTGCCATCAGTGAGCGGGGGGGCGACAAAAACATTCAGTACTTC	CAISERGGDKNIQYF
TRBJ1-1	few	TRBV7-2	TRBD1	TGTGCCAGCAGCTTTCAGGGGGAGGCCACTGAAGCTTTCTTT	CASSFQGEATEAFF
TRBJ2-2	-	TRBV4-2	TRBD2	TGTGCCAGCAGCCAACAAGCGGGAGCGGTCACCGGGGAGCTGTTTTTT	CASSQQAGAVTGELFF
TRBJ2-2	-	TRBV7-2	TRBD2	TGTGCCAGCAGCTGGACTAGCGGGGCCGGCACCGGGGAGCTGTTTTTT	CASSWTSGAGTGELFF